A single sample gave rise to the 17 T cell receptor beta chains below, sequenced in a study of vaccination effects on CD4 cells after COVID-19. Clones were sequenced by immunoSEQ multiplex PCR, and TCRdb holds only the in-frame ones, with some missing. The table lists tens of thousands of clones, about 76% of them singletons. Their antigens remain unidentified. Using viral peptide pools, the ViraFEST assay grew out antigen-specific CD4+ T cells prior to sequencing. Having been cultured for around nine days, the cells underwent CD4+ T cell isolation. Each vaccine recipient was nucleocapsid antibody negative and had no prior SARS-CoV-2 infection. The sequencing here drew on CD4+ T cells from PBMCs cultured with SARS-CoV-2 spike peptides, taken before COVID-19 vaccination. The receptors stem from a human donor who received a COVID-19 vaccine.

CDR3 coding DNA: TGTGCCAGCAGTGAAGTGGGCAGCTCCTACGAGCAGTACTTC. This sequence encodes CASSEVGSSYEQYF. The chain recombines TRBV25-1 with TRBJ2-7; D remains unclear. Trimming removed 2 bases from V and 0 bases from J, with 8 bases in between. Germline values: CDR1 MGHDK, CDR2 SYGVNS. CDR3 length equals 14 residues.

J is TRBJ2-7 and V is TRBV11-1, with no clear D. Trimming cost V 3 bases and J 3 bases, with 9 bases left between them. Germline CDR1 is SGHAT and CDR2 is FQDESV (reference sequence). CDR3 length equals 13 residues. DNA for the CDR3: TGTGCCAGCAGCTTTAGTCCTGGCTACGAGCAGTACTTC. This translates into CASSFSPGYEQYF.

The V and J genes are TRBV7-9 and TRBJ1-3; unclear D gene. Germline V gene lookup returns CDR1 SEHNR and CDR2 FQNEAQ (reference sequence). This CDR3 has 17 residues. Trimming removed 4 bases from V and 0 bases from J, with 16 bases in between. The CDR3: CASSSRFGQSSGNTIYF. CDR3 sequence (DNA): TGTGCCAGCAGCTCCCGCTTTGGGCAGAGCTCTGGAAACACCATATATTTT.

This clone occurred a few times. The genes are TRBV28 and TRBJ1-4, with 7 nucleotides matching TRBD1. The CDR3 runs to 15 residues. Germline V lookup: CDR1 MDHEN, CDR2 SYDVKM. V shed 6 bases and J 8 bases; nucleotides not matched to a gene: 12. The CDR3 sequence: CASSPPDRVREKLFF. CDR3 nucleotide sequence: TGTGCCAGCAGCCCCCCCGACAGGGTTCGGGAAAAACTGTTTTTT.

This chain uses TRBV12-3 or TRBV12-4 with TRBJ1-2, with 7 bases that match TRBD1. CDR3 length: 13 amino acids. The V segment lost 4 bases and the J segment 5 bases; nucleotides outside the gene matches: 4. Written as DNA, the CDR3 is TGTGCCAGCAGTTACACAGGGGCGTATGGCTACACCTTC. It yields the protein CASSYTGAYGYTF.

CDR3: CASSPTSPGTDTQYF. DNA of the CDR3: TGTGCCAGCAGCCCTACGTCCCCAGGCACAGATACGCAGTATTTT. The V call is TRBV5-4, the J call TRBJ2-3; D ambiguous. Germline V gene lookup returns CDR1 SGHNT and CDR2 YYREEE (reference sequence). There are 15 residues in the CDR3. Between the trimmed V and J ends, which lost 4 bases and 1 base, there was a span of 13 bases.

This chain connects TRBV19 to TRBJ2-1; D is uncertain. The CDR3 extends over 14 amino acids. V lost 7 bases, J lost 1 base, and 11 bases lay in between. Per the germline V gene, CDR1 is LNHDA and CDR2 is SQIVND (reference sequence). The CDR3 DNA is TGTGCCAGTATAGCCGGGCCATCCTACAATGAGCAGTTCTTC. Its protein is CASIAGPSYNEQFF. Complete variable domain (other parts from reference TRBV19 and TRBJ2-1): DGGITQSPKYLFRKEGQNVTLSCEQNLNHDAMYWYRQDPGQGLRLIYYSQIVNDFQKGDIAEGYSVSREKKESFPLTVTSAQKNPTAFYLCASIAGPSYNEQFFGPGTRLTVL.

The table lists this clone with a few counts. The CDR3 nucleotides read TGTGCCAGCAGAGTGACAGGGAGCGGCTACACCTTC. Its translation is CASRVTGSGYTF. The rearrangement joins TRBV5-6 to TRBJ1-2; 7 nucleotides align to TRBD1. CDR3 length: 12 residues. J was trimmed by 8 bases and V by 5 bases; bases with no gene match: 6. CDR1 is SGHDT and CDR2 is YYEEEE in the germline V gene.

V usage is TRBV4-1 and J usage is TRBJ1-2; D uncertain. The V end was cut by 1 base, the J end by 1 base, with 7 bases between. Germline V gene sequence: CDR1 MGHRA, CDR2 YSYEKL. CDR3 size: 14 residues. This CDR3 is CASSQVLVNYGYTF. DNA for the CDR3: TGCGCCAGCAGCCAAGTATTGGTTAACTATGGCTACACCTTC.

The chain carries TRBV6-1 and TRBJ1-2, with D unclear. Trimming removed 2 bases at V and 4 bases at J, with 11 bases between. Per germline, CDR1 MNHNS and CDR2 SASEGT. This CDR3 contains 14 residues. The CDR3 DNA sequence: TGTGCCAGCAGTGAATTGTACGGCACCTATGGCTACACCTTC. As protein: CASSELYGTYGYTF.

The genes are TRBV28 and TRBJ2-5; the D gene is possibly TRBD2 (6 bases). Germline V gene sequence: CDR1 MDHEN, CDR2 SYDVKM. V was cut by 3 bases and J by 5 bases, with 16 bases left in between. This CDR3 is 15 amino acids long. As DNA, the CDR3 is TGTGCCAGCAGTTTTGGTTGGGCGGGAAGTGAGACCCAGTACTTC. This encodes CASSFGWAGSETQYF.

In this sample, this clone turned up a few times. The rearrangement joins TRBV7-9 to TRBJ2-1, with 7 bases matching TRBD2. Per germline, CDR1 SEHNR and CDR2 FQNEAQ (reference sequence). Trimming at V came to 1 base and at J to 10 bases, leaving 13 bases not matched to a gene. The CDR3 is 16 residues long. The DNA of the CDR3 is TGTGCCAGCAGCTTAGGGGTGGGAGGGCCTTTTCGGGAGCAGTTCTTC. Its protein is CASSLGVGGPFREQFF.

The V and J genes are TRBV27 and TRBJ2-7, with D tentatively TRBD1 (6 bases). V lost 5 bases, J lost 2 bases, and 19 bases lay in between. Germline CDR1 MNHEY, CDR2 SMNVEV (reference sequence). This CDR3 comprises 16 residues. The CDR3 spells CASSTRDPRQAYEQYF. In DNA form, the CDR3 reads TGTGCCAGCAGTACCCGGGACCCCCGACAGGCCTACGAGCAGTACTTC.

The CDR3: CASPGGRDRLYEQYF. The CDR3 nucleotides are TGTGCTAGTCCCGGAGGACGGGACCGCCTCTACGAGCAGTACTTC. V and J are TRBV12-5 and TRBJ2-7; the D call may be TRBD1 or TRBD2 (5 bases each). The V and J ends lost 8 bases and 3 bases respectively, with 20 bases between them. From germline, CDR1 is LGHNT and CDR2 FRNRAP. The CDR3 covers 15 residues.

This chain connects TRBV5-1 to TRBJ2-2, with a tentative D call TRBD2 (6 bases). V gave up 4 bases and J gave up 0 bases, with 10 bases separating them. Germline V gene sequence: CDR1 SGHRS, CDR2 YFSETQ. The CDR3 is made up of 15 amino acids. CDR3 loop: CASSPGTPNTGELFF. The CDR3 DNA sequence: TGCGCCAGCAGCCCCGGGACTCCGAACACCGGGGAGCTGTTTTTT.

The chain uses TRBV25-1 and TRBJ1-6, with D maybe TRBD1 (5 bases). The ends were cut back, 2 bases at V and 1 base at J, with 9 bases in the middle. CDR1 and CDR2 from the germline V gene are MGHDK and SYGVNS. The CDR3 extends over 16 amino acids. The DNA of the CDR3 is TGTGCCAGCAGTGAACGCGGGGGGTCCTATAATTCACCCCTCCACTTT. Translated, it gives CASSERGGSYNSPLHF.

This chain joins TRBV6-5 and TRBJ1-2; D is uncertain. The CDR3 contains 13 residues. The germline V gene has CDR1 MNHEY and CDR2 SVGAGI. The germline V and J ends were trimmed by 0 bases and 6 bases, with 8 bases remaining between them. The CDR3 DNA sequence: TGTGCCAGCAGTTACTCGTTTAGAGATGGCTACACCTTC. The encoded protein is CASSYSFRDGYTF.